Below, 32 T cell receptor beta chains from the same sample are listed, as sequenced in a study of T cell responses to AZD1222 COVID-19 vaccine (dated by TCRdb to the early 2020s). The sample's time point label, in plain terms: baseline before first vaccination. To prepare the library, the immunoSEQ multiplex PCR assay was applied. Sourced from immuneACCESS, this table was stored by TCRdb with only in-frame sequences that have V and J called. A share of the clones is absent; for the studies checked, an unresolved V gene accounts for under half, and the remainder has no known explanation. Here the sample has about 140,000 clones; 80% to 95% occur a single time. The ten most abundant clones make up about 4.8% of the sample. Sequenced material: peripheral blood, taken on day 0 of AZD1222 vaccination. These TCRs come from an adult in good health.

CDR3 residues: CASSPGQALIGNQPQHF. CDR3 in DNA: TGTGCCAGCTCCCCGGGACAGGCTTTGATTGGCAATCAGCCCCAGCATTTT. The chain has TRBV18 and TRBJ1-5; 8 nucleotides align to TRBD1. The V gene end was trimmed by 6 bases and the J gene end by 2 bases; junction bases not matched to a gene: 12. The CDR3 totals 17 residues. Germline V gene sequence: CDR1 KGHSH, CDR2 LQKENI.

V and J are TRBV7-8 and TRBJ1-2; D possibly corresponds to TRBD1 (5 bases). Per germline, CDR1 SGHVS and CDR2 FQNEAQ. CDR3 length: 15 residues. The V gene lost 1 base and the J gene lost 0 bases, with 9 bases spanning the gap. In DNA, the CDR3 is TGTGCCAGCAGCTTAGAAAGGGGACCTAACTATGGCTACACCTTC. Encoded protein: CASSLERGPNYGYTF.

The chain employs TRBV5-1 and TRBJ2-3, with 7 bases aligning to TRBD2. J gave up 2 bases and V 0 bases, and 6 bases lay outside the gene matches. Germline CDR1 SGHRS, CDR2 YFSETQ. The CDR3 contains 16 residues. The CDR3 DNA follows: TGCGCCAGCAGCTTGGATGCGGGACTAACCACAGATACGCAGTATTTT. Translating gives CASSLDAGLTTDTQYF.

The CDR3 bases are TGTGCCAGCAGCTTTCTTCGCGGCAATGAGCAGTTCTTC. As protein: CASSFLRGNEQFF. The rearrangement joins TRBV11-3 to TRBJ2-1; no clear D gene. Germline CDR1 SGHNT, CDR2 YENEEA. CDR3 length equals 13 residues. V lost 3 bases, J lost 6 bases, and 9 bases lay in between.

J is TRBJ1-2 and V is TRBV20-1; TRBD1 aligns across 7 bases. V trimming: 3 bases; J trimming: 6 bases; junction bases outside the gene matches: 1. The CDR3 consists of 11 residues. Per germline, CDR1 DFQATT and CDR2 SNEGSKA (reference sequence). The CDR3 here is CSASTGDGYTF. The CDR3 DNA reads as TGCAGTGCTAGTACAGGGGATGGCTACACCTTC.

This chain uses TRBV7-8 with TRBJ2-1; D ambiguous. Germline V CDR1 and CDR2: SGHVS, FQNEAQ. The CDR3 runs 12 residues. Deletions cut 5 bases from V and 8 bases from J, with 10 bases between. Here the CDR3 DNA reads TGTGCCAGCAGCATCGTAGGACATGAGCAGTTCTTC. It is translated as CASSIVGHEQFF. The whole variable domain, remainder taken from reference TRBV7-8 and TRBJ2-1, is GAGVSQSPRYKVAKRGQDVALRCDPISGHVSLFWYQQALGQGPEFLTYFQNEAQLDKSGLPSDRFFAERPEGSVSTLKIQRTQQEDSAVYLCASSIVGHEQFFGPGTRLTVL.

Only a few counts were recorded for this clone. In the same sample, other DNA sequences code for this CDR3. The V gene is TRBV12-3 or TRBV12-4, the J gene TRBJ1-1; D not resolved. The CDR3 extends over 13 amino acids. V was clipped by 3 bases and J by 1 base, with 6 bases between them. The CDR3 DNA reads as TGTGCCAGCAGTTTTTCGGGGAACACTGAAGCTTTCTTT. Translating it yields CASSFSGNTEAFF.

This rearrangement joins TRBV5-4 to TRBJ1-4; 9 nucleotides line up with TRBD1. The CDR3 length is 16 residues. The germline CDR1 and CDR2 sequences are SGHNT and YYREEE (reference sequence). Trimming at V came to 4 bases and at J to 8 bases, leaving 12 bases not matched to a gene. The CDR3 loop reads CASSVYRGHLSEKLFF. CDR3 bases: TGTGCCAGCAGCGTGTACAGGGGGCACTTGAGCGAAAAACTGTTTTTT. Filled out from reference TRBV5-4 and TRBJ1-4, the complete variable domain reads ETGVTQSPTHLIKTRGQQVTLRCSSQSGHNTVSWYQQALGQGPQFIFQYYREEENGRGNFPPRFSGLQFPNYSSELNVNALELDDSALYLCASSVYRGHLSEKLFFGSGTQLSVL.

V usage is TRBV5-4 and J usage is TRBJ2-1, with D possibly matching TRBD1 (5 bases). This CDR3 contains 13 residues. In germline, CDR1 is SGHNT, CDR2 YYREEE (reference sequence). V dropped 5 bases and J dropped 8 bases, with 14 bases sitting between them. The CDR3 region has the DNA TGTGCCAGCAGTTTCGGCGCCAGGGATGAGCAGTTCTTC. It specifies CASSFGARDEQFF.

This chain uses TRBV5-1 with TRBJ2-7; 12 bases align to TRBD2. CDR3 length equals 14 residues. V dropped 6 bases and J dropped 1; count of bases not matched to a gene: 2. Germline CDR1 is SGHRS and CDR2 is YFSETQ. For the CDR3, the DNA is TGCGCCAGCACCGGGACTAGCGGGTCCTACGAGCAGTACTTC. This gives the protein CASTGTSGSYEQYF.

The V gene is TRBV5-1, the J gene TRBJ2-2, with D unresolved. This CDR3 region has 16 residues. Deletions cut 0 bases from V and 0 bases from J, with 9 bases between. Germline V gene data show CDR1 as SGHRS and CDR2 as YFSETQ. The DNA of the CDR3 is TGCGCCAGCAGCTTGGTAATTCAAGCGAACACCGGGGAGCTGTTTTTT. Its translation is CASSLVIQANTGELFF.

The chain combines TRBV3-1 (or the pseudogene TRBV3-2) with TRBJ1-1; possible D gene TRBD1, 5 bases. The CDR3 totals 13 residues. Germline V gene data show CDR1 as LGHDT and CDR2 as YNNKEL (reference sequence). V shed 8 bases and J shed 4 bases, with 14 bases lying between them. The CDR3 DNA is TGTGCCAGCGGGGCGGGAAGGGGCACTGAAGCTTTCTTT. Its translation: CASGAGRGTEAFF.

The chain uses TRBV7-9 and TRBJ1-6; TRBD1 is a possible D gene (6 bases). CDR1 is SEHNR, CDR2 FQNEAQ, per germline (reference sequence). CDR3 length: 16 amino acids. V gave up 6 bases and J gave up 0 bases, with 12 bases separating them. The CDR3 region has the DNA TGTGCCAGCAGACCCGGGACAAACTCCTATAATTCACCCCTCCACTTT. Its protein product is CASRPGTNSYNSPLHF.

The chain uses TRBV15 and TRBJ1-4; D is possibly TRBD1 (5 bases). CDR3 length: 18 residues. Trimming removed 3 bases at V and 8 bases at J, with 25 bases between. The germline V gene encodes CDR1 LNHNV and CDR2 YYDKDF (reference sequence). CDR3 loop: CATSRERQRETGREKLFF. The CDR3 DNA reads TGTGCCACCAGCAGGGAGCGACAGAGGGAAACCGGGAGGGAAAAACTGTTTTTT.

This sequence joins TRBV21-1 and TRBJ1-1. TRBV21-1 is shown as a pseudogene. This CDR3 comprises 12 residues. CDR3 protein: CALKGGDTEAFF. In DNA form, the CDR3 reads TGTGCCTTAAAGGGAGGGGACACTGAAGCTTTCTTT.

This clone was recorded once. J is TRBJ2-7 and V is TRBV5-4; unclear D gene. V gave up 2 bases and J gave up 4 bases, with 7 bases separating them. Germline V gene data show CDR1 as SGHNT and CDR2 as YYREEE (reference sequence). This CDR3 has 12 amino acids. CDR3 amino acids: CASSFDEYEQYF. The CDR3 region has the DNA TGTGCCAGCAGCTTTGACGAATACGAGCAGTACTTC.

DNA of the CDR3: TGTGCCAGCAGTAGATCCGGGACAGCCTCTTTCTATGGCTACACCTTC. Its translation is CASSRSGTASFYGYTF. The J gene is TRBJ1-2, the V gene TRBV6-2 or TRBV6-3, with 7 bases lining up with TRBD1. Germline CDR1 is MNHEY and CDR2 is SVGEGT. This CDR3 is built from 16 residues. Trimming removed 5 bases from V and 4 bases from J; junction bases left unmatched: 13.

CDR3 coding DNA: TGTGCCAGCAGCGTAGGTAGCGGCCCGATGCCACAAGAGACCCAGTACTTC. It is translated as CASSVGSGPMPQETQYF. The rearrangement uses TRBV9 and TRBJ2-5, with D maybe TRBD2 (6 bases). The germline V gene encodes CDR1 SGDLS and CDR2 YYNGEE. V was cut by 0 bases and J by 2 bases, with 17 bases left in between. CDR3 size: 17 residues.

The chain carries TRBV6-5 and TRBJ2-5, with D uncertain. The length of the CDR3 is 12 residues. Between the trimmed V and J ends, which lost 7 bases and 4 bases, there was a span of 10 bases. Germline CDR1 MNHEY, CDR2 SVGAGI. The CDR3 DNA reads TGTGCCAGCACCCCGGTCGGAGAGACCCAGTACTTC. Translating gives CASTPVGETQYF.

The chain uses TRBV19 and TRBJ2-3; possible D gene TRBD2, 5 bases. The CDR3 covers 17 residues. Trimming removed 4 bases at V and 1 base at J, with 18 bases between. Germline V gene lookup returns CDR1 LNHDA and CDR2 SQIVND (reference sequence). CDR3 sequence reads: CASSTNSPGFGTDTQYF. The CDR3 DNA is TGTGCCAGTAGTACCAACTCCCCGGGGTTTGGCACAGATACGCAGTATTTT. Full variable domain (missing parts from reference TRBV19 and TRBJ2-3): DGGITQSPKYLFRKEGQNVTLSCEQNLNHDAMYWYRQDPGQGLRLIYYSQIVNDFQKGDIAEGYSVSREKKESFPLTVTSAQKNPTAFYLCASSTNSPGFGTDTQYFGPGTRLTVL.

The chain employs TRBV2 and TRBJ1-2, with 8 bases lining up with TRBD1. This CDR3 spans 12 amino acids. J gave up 7 bases and V 6 bases, and 4 bases lay outside the gene matches. Germline V lookup: CDR1 SNHLY, CDR2 FYNNEI. The CDR3 nucleotides read TGTGCCAGCAGAACACAGGGGGGTGGCTACACCTTC. It encodes CASRTQGGGYTF.

This clone was seen more than once but under ten times. The rearrangement joins TRBV20-1 to TRBJ2-1, with 8 bases matching TRBD2. The ends lost 3 bases at V and 8 bases at J; junction bases unmatched: 12. The germline V gene has CDR1 DFQATT and CDR2 SNEGSKA (reference sequence). The CDR3 is 15 residues long. The CDR3 loop reads CSASPASRGGYEQFF. CDR3 sequence (DNA): TGCAGTGCTAGTCCAGCATCACGGGGGGGCTATGAGCAGTTCTTC.

The chain links TRBV24-1 to TRBJ1-1, with D uncertain. This CDR3 is 15 amino acids long. The V end was cut by 4 bases, the J end by 0 bases, with 11 bases between. Germline V gene data show CDR1 as KGHDR and CDR2 as SFDVKD. CDR3 sequence reads: CATSEGDGMNTEAFF. CDR3 in DNA: TGTGCCACCAGTGAAGGCGACGGAATGAACACTGAAGCTTTCTTT.

This clone has only one observation. J is TRBJ2-3 and V is TRBV7-2; TRBD2 matches 8 bases. The CDR3 has 15 residues. Germline assignment: CDR1 SGHTA and CDR2 FQGNSA. V lost 2 bases to trimming and J lost 4 bases; unmatched junction nucleotides: 5. CDR3: CASSLWRGVADTQYF. The CDR3, as DNA: TGTGCCAGCAGCTTATGGCGGGGGGTGGCAGATACGCAGTATTTT.

This chain links TRBV21-1 with TRBJ1-5. TRBV21-1 is classified as a pseudogene. This CDR3 has 14 residues. CDR3 protein: CASSTARSNQPQHF. The CDR3, as DNA: TGTGCCAGCAGCACTGCAAGAAGCAATCAGCCCCAGCATTTT.

This chain uses TRBV28 with TRBJ1-2; TRBD1 is a possible D gene (6 bases). Germline V gene data show CDR1 as MDHEN and CDR2 as SYDVKM. Trimming stripped 3 bases from V and 4 bases from J, with 24 bases between. The CDR3 runs 18 residues. CDR3 bases: TGTGCCAGCAGTTTTATTTTAACAAACAGGGTAATGATCTATGGCTACACCTTC. Translating gives CASSFILTNRVMIYGYTF.

The rearrangement links TRBV28 to TRBJ1-2; D gene uncertain. CDR3 length: 13 amino acids. Germline V lookup: CDR1 MDHEN, CDR2 SYDVKM. Trimming cost V 1 base and J 0 bases, with 3 bases left between them. The CDR3: CASSLYPNYGYTF. The CDR3 nucleotides read TGTGCCAGCAGTTTATACCCTAACTATGGCTACACCTTC.

V and J are TRBV3-1 (or the pseudogene TRBV3-2) and TRBJ2-7; D uncertain. CDR1 LGHDT and CDR2 YNNKEL come from the germline V gene (reference sequence). The CDR3 covers 13 residues. V was cut by 0 bases and J by 0 bases, with 3 bases left in between. CDR3 in amino acids: CASSQDSSYEQYF. The CDR3 DNA reads TGTGCCAGCAGCCAAGACAGCTCCTACGAGCAGTACTTC.

This clone was picked up a small number of times. The rearrangement joins TRBV19 to TRBJ1-4; 7 nucleotides agree with TRBD1. J gave up 7 bases and V 5 bases, and 13 bases lay outside the gene matches. Looked up from germline, CDR1 is LNHDA and CDR2 is SQIVND (reference sequence). The CDR3 totals 16 residues. This CDR3 is CASSVGLTGVGEKLFF. The DNA of the CDR3 is TGTGCCAGTAGTGTCGGCCTTACAGGGGTTGGTGAAAAACTGTTTTTT.

V and J are TRBV20-1 and TRBJ2-7; a weak D match, TRBD2 (5 bases). Looked up from germline, CDR1 is DFQATT and CDR2 is SNEGSKA (reference sequence). V dropped 5 bases and J dropped 4 bases, with 9 bases sitting between them. This CDR3 has 11 residues. CDR3 amino acids: CSAGGSYEQYF. In DNA form, the CDR3 reads TGCAGTGCTGGAGGAAGTTACGAGCAGTACTTC.

V and J are TRBV10-3 and TRBJ2-6; 12 bases align to TRBD2. The CDR3 totals 18 residues. Per germline, CDR1 ENHRY and CDR2 SYGVKD. Trimming at V came to 2 bases and at J to 0 bases, leaving 2 bases not matched to a gene. The CDR3 DNA reads as TGTGCCATCAGTGAGGGACTAGCGGGGACCTCTGGGGCCAACGTCCTGACTTTC. This translates into CAISEGLAGTSGANVLTF.

The chain combines TRBV5-1 with TRBJ2-7, with no clear D. V lost 3 bases, J lost 3 bases, and 19 bases lay in between. Germline CDR1 is SGHRS and CDR2 is YFSETQ. The CDR3 runs to 16 residues. CDR3 sequence: CASSSPEWTRDYEQYF. For the CDR3, the DNA is TGCGCCAGCAGCTCTCCGGAATGGACCCGAGACTACGAGCAGTACTTC.